These 9 T cell receptor beta chains originate from one sample sequenced in a study of blood T cell repertoires in COVID-19. TCRdb's table, derived via immunoSEQ multiplex PCR, lists solely in-frame clones and lacks some. The data hold 100,000 to 120,000 clones, with roughly 82% observed a single time. The sequencing sample was made of peripheral blood. The receptors derive from a woman in her sixties with acute or convalescent COVID-19.

V usage is TRBV29-1 and J usage is TRBJ1-4; 8 nucleotides line up with TRBD1. This CDR3 has 13 amino acids. V was clipped by 6 bases and J by 2 bases; unmatched bases: 2. CDR1 is SQVTM, CDR2 ANQGSEA, per germline. The DNA for the CDR3 is TGCAGCGTCAGACAGGGGACTAATGAAAAACTGTTTTTT. It codes for CSVRQGTNEKLFF.

V is TRBV5-1 and J is TRBJ1-3; no clear D gene. Germline assignment: CDR1 SGHRS and CDR2 YFSETQ. V was cut by 0 bases and J by 0 bases, with 10 bases left in between. CDR3 length: 16 amino acids. CDR3 in amino acids: CASSLGAGNSGNTIYF. The CDR3 region has the DNA TGCGCCAGCAGCTTGGGCGCGGGGAACTCTGGAAACACCATATATTTT.

J is TRBJ1-5 and V is TRBV18; D is perhaps TRBD1 (5 bases). Germline V gene data show CDR1 as KGHSH and CDR2 as LQKENI. Trimming removed 2 bases from V and 7 bases from J, with 12 bases in between. The CDR3 length is 14 residues. The CDR3 DNA reads as TGTGCCAGCTCACCAGCGGGACGTGGACAGCCCCAGCATTTT. Amino acid sequence: CASSPAGRGQPQHF.

The V gene is TRBV4-2, the J gene TRBJ1-1; TRBD1 might be the D (5 bases). Germline V CDR1 and CDR2: LGHNA, YNFKEQ. CDR3 length: 17 amino acids. V lost 1 base, J lost 0 bases, and 15 bases lay in between. The CDR3 sequence is CASSQGGSGRMNTEAFF. The CDR3 nucleotides read TGTGCCAGCAGCCAAGGGGGGTCCGGGAGGATGAACACTGAAGCTTTCTTT.

The chain couples TRBV2 to TRBJ2-3; D remains ambiguous. CDR1 and CDR2 from the germline V gene are SNHLY and FYNNEI. V shed 0 bases and J shed 2 bases, with 9 bases lying between them. The CDR3 is 15 residues long. This CDR3 reads CASSEAEFVTDTQYF. The CDR3 region has the DNA TGTGCCAGCAGTGAAGCGGAGTTTGTCACAGATACGCAGTATTTT. The full variable domain, with the rest looked up from reference TRBV2 and TRBJ2-3, is EPEVTQTPSHQVTQMGQEVILRCVPISNHLYFYWYRQILGQKVEFLVSFYNNEISEKSEIFDDQFSVERPDGSNFTLKIRSTKLEDSAMYFCASSEAEFVTDTQYFGPGTRLTVL.

This sequence joins TRBV9 and TRBJ2-2; 11 bases line up with TRBD2. Germline CDR1 is SGDLS and CDR2 is YYNGEE. The CDR3 runs 17 residues. The J segment lost 3 bases and the V segment lost 3 bases, leaving 7 bases of the junction unmatched. Here the CDR3 reads CASSAGLAGSYTGELFF. CDR3 sequence (DNA): TGTGCCAGCAGCGCCGGACTAGCGGGTAGTTACACCGGGGAGCTGTTTTTT.

The chain joins TRBV5-4 to TRBJ2-6, with 8 positions matching TRBD1. Germline V gene sequence: CDR1 SGHNT, CDR2 YYREEE (reference sequence). V gave up 4 bases and J gave up 0 bases; unmatched junction bases: 6. The CDR3 has 17 amino acids. CDR3 nucleotide sequence: TGTGCCAGCAGCCGGGGACAGGTATACTCTGGGGCCAACGTCCTGACTTTC. Translation: CASSRGQVYSGANVLTF.

This chain uses TRBV25-1 with TRBJ1-6; D gene unclear. The length of the CDR3 is 11 residues. The germline V and J ends were trimmed by 4 bases and 12 bases, with 7 bases remaining between them. Germline V gives CDR1 MGHDK, CDR2 SYGVNS. The DNA of the CDR3 is TGTGCCAGCAGTGGAGATGGACCCCTCCACTTT. Translating gives CASSGDGPLHF.

The rearrangement joins TRBV7-9 to TRBJ1-1, with a tentative D call TRBD1 (6 bases). Trimming cost V 10 bases and J 1 base, with 16 bases left between them. CDR3 length: 14 residues. Germline V gene data show CDR1 as SEHNR and CDR2 as FQNEAQ (reference sequence). This chain's CDR3 is CATDSGRGNTEAFF. The CDR3, as DNA: TGTGCCACCGACTCGGGCAGGGGGAACACTGAAGCTTTCTTT.